These 18 T cell receptor beta chains share one sample of origin, sequenced in a study of T cell responses to AZD1222 COVID-19 vaccine. Sequencing was performed with immunoSEQ multiplex PCR; in TCRdb, only in-frame clones are kept and a portion is missing. The data contain about 160,000 clones, 92% of them singletons. The sequencing here drew on peripheral blood, taken on day 0 of MenACWY control vaccination. These receptors were collected from an adult in good health.

The chain recombines TRBV28 with TRBJ2-5; 13 bases are shared with TRBD2. The CDR3 is 16 amino acids. Trimming cost V 6 bases and J 7 bases; bases outside gene matches: 11. Germline CDR1 MDHEN, CDR2 SYDVKM. CDR3 sequence (DNA): TGTGCCAGCAGCGAACGACTAGCGGGGGGATTTGGGACCCAGTACTTC. This translates into CASSERLAGGFGTQYF.

This clone was detected once. J is TRBJ1-2 and V is TRBV13; TRBD1 is a possible D gene (5 bases). The germline V gene has CDR1 PRHDT and CDR2 FYEKMQ (reference sequence). V lost 3 bases and J lost 7, with 12 bases in between. The CDR3 covers 13 residues. CDR3 DNA sequence: TGTGCCAGCAGCTTGGGGACGAAGGGTGGCTACACCTTC. Translated, it gives CASSLGTKGGYTF.

The chain is built from TRBV7-8 and TRBJ2-1; TRBD2 agrees at 10 bases. This CDR3 has 16 residues. The V gene's germline CDR1 is SGHVS and CDR2 FQNEAQ. J was trimmed by 10 bases and V by 2 bases; bases with no gene match: 11. This CDR3 reads CASSLWSSGSGWEQFF. CDR3 nucleotide sequence: TGTGCCAGCAGCTTATGGTCTAGCGGGAGCGGATGGGAGCAGTTCTTC.

V usage is TRBV27 and J usage is TRBJ2-7; TRBD2 matches at 11 bases. CDR3 size: 14 residues. The V gene's germline CDR1 is MNHEY and CDR2 SMNVEV (reference sequence). Trimming removed 7 bases from V and 4 bases from J; junction bases left unmatched: 6. The CDR3 sequence is CASTGGTSGYEQYF. The CDR3 DNA sequence: TGTGCCAGCACCGGCGGGACTAGCGGATACGAGCAGTACTTC.

The V and J genes are TRBV15 and TRBJ2-1, with 9 bases identical to TRBD1. Germline CDR1 reads LNHNV; CDR2 reads YYDKDF (reference sequence). The length of the CDR3 is 16 residues. V gave up 0 bases and J gave up 6 bases; unmatched junction bases: 6. The CDR3 is CATSREGTGSRNEQFF. CDR3 bases: TGTGCCACCAGCAGAGAAGGGACAGGGTCGCGCAATGAGCAGTTCTTC.

As DNA, the CDR3 is TGTGCCAGCAGTTTAGGCAGGCTGATCTACGAGCAGTACTTC. Protein: CASSLGRLIYEQYF. The rearrangement links TRBV28 to TRBJ2-7; D remains unclear. In germline, CDR1 is MDHEN, CDR2 SYDVKM. Trimming took 2 bases from V and 3 from J, leaving 11 bases between them. The length of the CDR3 is 14 residues.

CDR3 sequence: CATSRDNGNEKLFF. The CDR3 DNA is TGTGCCACCAGCAGAGATAACGGGAATGAAAAACTGTTTTTT. The gene calls are TRBV15 and TRBJ1-4; no reliable D call. CDR3 size: 14 residues. Germline lookup yields CDR1 LNHNV and CDR2 YYDKDF (reference sequence). The V gene lost 0 bases and the J gene lost 5 bases, with 7 bases spanning the gap.

This chain uses TRBV7-6 with TRBJ2-1, with a possible D match to TRBD2 (5 bases). Looked up from germline, CDR1 is SGHVS and CDR2 is FNYEAQ. V was cut by 0 bases and J by 6 bases, with 9 bases left in between. The length of the CDR3 is 14 residues. The CDR3 DNA reads TGTGCCAGCAGCTTAGCGGGAGTTGGCAATGAGCAGTTCTTC. Protein sequence: CASSLAGVGNEQFF.

In this sample, this clone turned up once. The chain is built from TRBV20-1 and TRBJ2-3; D uncertain. The V end lost 5 bases, the J end lost 5 bases, and 8 bases lay between the germline ends. In germline, CDR1 is DFQATT, CDR2 SNEGSKA (reference sequence). The CDR3 length is 11 residues. The CDR3: CSAGSLDTQYF. DNA of the CDR3: TGCAGTGCTGGCAGTTTAGATACGCAGTATTTT.

In this sample, this clone turned up a few times. This sequence joins TRBV7-2 and TRBJ1-5, with TRBD1 matching over 8 bases. After removal of 5 bases from V and 7 bases from J, the junction contained 7 bases not matched to a gene. This CDR3 region has 14 residues. CDR1 and CDR2 (germline): SGHTA, FQGNSA. The CDR3 DNA reads TGTGCCAGCAGCCTGACAGGGGTGGGCCAGCCCCAGCATTTT. Residues: CASSLTGVGQPQHF.

This clone has a single count. V is TRBV6-2 or TRBV6-3 and J is TRBJ2-3; the D gene is possibly TRBD2 (6 bases). The ends were cut back, 5 bases at V and 7 bases at J, with 19 bases in the middle. The germline gives CDR1 MNHEY, CDR2 SVGEGT. This CDR3 is 15 amino acids long. DNA of the CDR3: TGTGCCAGCAGTCGACTAGAGCTCCCCTCCTATACGCAGTATTTT. Its translation is CASSRLELPSYTQYF.

In regard to this clone: The same CDR3 is also encoded by other DNA sequences in this sample. The chain links TRBV5-1 to TRBJ2-7, with D perhaps TRBD1 (6 bases). The CDR3 is 12 amino acids. CDR1 and CDR2 from the germline V gene are SGHRS and YFSETQ. Trimming pared 4 bases from V and 3 bases from J, leaving 8 bases between. The CDR3 nucleotides read TGCGCCAGCAGCCTACAGGGCTACGAGCAGTACTTC. Translated: CASSLQGYEQYF.

The table lists this clone with a few counts. V usage is TRBV25-1 and J usage is TRBJ1-2; D possibly corresponds to TRBD1 (6 bases). The V end was cut by 1 base, the J end by 7 bases, with 16 bases between. Looked up from germline, CDR1 is MGHDK and CDR2 is SYGVNS. The CDR3 contains 15 residues. The CDR3 loop is CASSELGPGASGYTF. The CDR3 DNA reads TGTGCCAGCAGTGAATTGGGACCAGGGGCGAGTGGCTACACCTTC.

This clone was counted only a few times. DNA of the CDR3: TGTGCCAGCAGTGGACTAGCGGGACCCAAATATGAGCAGTTCTTC. Encoded protein: CASSGLAGPKYEQFF. The chain links TRBV2 to TRBJ2-1; 11 bases match TRBD2. CDR1 SNHLY and CDR2 FYNNEI come from the germline V gene. The V and J ends lost 4 bases and 8 bases, in that order; junction bases with no gene match: 7. The CDR3 runs to 15 residues. Together with reference TRBV2 and TRBJ2-1, the CDR3 gives the full variable domain: EPEVTQTPSHQVTQMGQEVILRCVPISNHLYFYWYRQILGQKVEFLVSFYNNEISEKSEIFDDQFSVERPDGSNFTLKIRSTKLEDSAMYFCASSGLAGPKYEQFFGPGTRLTVL.

DNA of the CDR3: TGTGCCAGCAGCCCCGGGACCCCGGGGCAGTTCTTC. Protein sequence: CASSPGTPGQFF. The rearrangement uses TRBV7-9 and TRBJ2-1; either TRBD1 or TRBD2 may supply D (5 bases each). Per the germline V gene, CDR1 is SEHNR and CDR2 is FQNEAQ (reference sequence). V lost 5 bases and J lost 12, with 14 bases in between. The CDR3 is made up of 12 amino acids.

This chain joins TRBV3-1 (or the pseudogene TRBV3-2) and TRBJ1-2; a possible D gene is TRBD1 (6 bases). Germline CDR1 and CDR2: LGHDT and YNNKEL (reference sequence). V dropped 4 bases and J dropped 5 bases, with 11 bases sitting between them. The CDR3 extends over 13 amino acids. The CDR3 nucleotides read TGTGCCAGCAGCCCAGGACAGATATATGGCTACACCTTC. Translation: CASSPGQIYGYTF.

The chain carries TRBV10-3 and TRBJ2-3; TRBD2 aligns across 14 bases. The CDR3 extends over 19 amino acids. J lost 8 bases, V lost 0 bases, and 13 bases had no gene match. Germline assignment: CDR1 ENHRY and CDR2 SYGVKD. As DNA, the CDR3 is TGTGCCATCAGTGAGTCAGGATTTGGGACTAGCGGGAGTAGCAGTACGCAGTATTTT. Amino acid sequence: CAISESGFGTSGSSSTQYF.

V and J are TRBV5-1 and TRBJ2-2; 15 positions match TRBD2. This CDR3 has 20 amino acids. V shed 3 bases and J 6 bases; nucleotides not matched to a gene: 15. Germline V gene lookup returns CDR1 SGHRS and CDR2 YFSETQ. CDR3 sequence reads: CASSWPGQGTSGRIAGELFF. The CDR3 DNA follows: TGCGCCAGCAGCTGGCCGGGACAGGGGACTAGCGGGAGGATCGCCGGGGAGCTGTTTTTT.